Listed below are T cell receptor beta chains from one sample, sequenced in a study of cytotoxic CD8 clonotypes in ibrutinib-treated CLL. Here immunoSEQ multiplex PCR was the method, and the copy in TCRdb shows in-frame clones only, minus some. This table has under 300,000 clones, 60% to 75% appearing once. Sequenced material: PBMCs, taken after 24 months of ibrutinib treatment. All receptors come from a human donor with chronic lymphocytic leukemia. Each CDR3 is given with its conserved first and last residue. Fields, in order: J gene, clone size, D gene, V gene, CDR3 DNA, CDR3 protein. A D gene is named only where the DNA matches it firmly. A row's size may be missing; if present it is once, few, many or a size class.

TRBJ2-7 NA TRBD2 TRBV5-1 TGCGCCAGCAGACCGGGACTAGTCTCCTACGAGCAGTACTTC CASRPGLVSYEQYF
TRBJ1-2 NA NA TRBV19 TGTGCCAGTAGTACCTCAGGAGCAATTAACTATGGCTACACCTTC CASSTSGAINYGYTF
TRBJ2-5 medium-sized NA TRBV30 TGTGCCTGGCAAGGCGGGAATGAGACCCAGTACTTC CAWQGGNETQYF
TRBJ1-5 few TRBD1 TRBV28 TGTGCCAGCAGTGAAGGACAGGGCCATCAGCCCCAGCATTTT CASSEGQGHQPQHF
TRBJ1-5 few TRBD1 TRBV28 TGTGCCAGCAGTTTAGCGACAGGGGGCAATCAGCCCCAGCATTTT CASSLATGGNQPQHF
TRBJ1-4 NA NA TRBV9 TGTGCCAGCAGCCCCAGTGGTGGGGGGCGCCGAACTAATGAAAAACTGTTTTTT CASSPSGGGRRTNEKLFF
TRBJ2-1 NA TRBD2 TRBV29-1 TGCAGCGTTCGCACGGGACTAGGTTTTGGTGAGCAGTTCTTC CSVRTGLGFGEQFF
TRBJ2-3 NA NA TRBV11-3 TGTGCCAGCAGCTCATGGGGACATGAAGACACAGATACGCAGTATTTT CASSSWGHEDTDTQYF
TRBJ2-7 NA TRBD2 TRBV7-2 TGTGCCAGCAGCTCTAGCGGAGCTGGGCAAGGCTACGAGCAGTACTTC CASSSSGAGQGYEQYF
TRBJ2-3 few NA TRBV11-2 TGTGCCAGCAGCTTACGGGAAGATACGCAGTATTTT CASSLREDTQYF
TRBJ2-2 NA NA TRBV9 TGTGCCAGCAGCGGCCGACAGGTTATGGGGGAGCTGTTTTTT CASSGRQVMGELFF
TRBJ1-2 few NA TRBV4-2 TGTGCCAGCAGCCAACTTTTACAGGGCGACGGTGGCTACACCTTC CASSQLLQGDGGYTF
TRBJ2-7 once NA TRBV15 TGTGCCACCAGCAGAGTGGTAGGGAGCGCCTACGAGCAGTACTTC CATSRVVGSAYEQYF
TRBJ2-1 NA NA TRBV6-6 TGTGCCAGCAGTTACTCCCTGACAGGAACGAATGAGCAGTTCTTC CASSYSLTGTNEQFF
TRBJ2-1 NA NA TRBV4-1 TGCGCCAGCAGCCAACCCCTCCGTAGCAATGAGCAGTTCTTC CASSQPLRSNEQFF
TRBJ2-3 few TRBD2 TRBV4-2 TGTGCCAGCAGCCAAGACCGGACTAGCGATGGGGCAGATACGCAGTATTTT CASSQDRTSDGADTQYF
TRBJ2-7 NA NA TRBV5-1 TGCGCCAGCAGCTTTGTTCCAGGGGCCGCCCAATACGAGCAGTACTTC CASSFVPGAAQYEQYF
TRBJ1-1 once TRBD1 TRBV2 TGTGCCAGCCGGTGGGGGACAGGGGATTCTAACACTGAAGCTTTCTTT CASRWGTGDSNTEAFF
TRBJ2-1 NA NA TRBV7-3 TGTGCCAGCAGCTCGGGCAGCTACAATGAGCAGTTCTTC CASSSGSYNEQFF
TRBJ1-5 few NA TRBV19 TGTGCCAGTAGTATCGGACGGAGAAATCAGCCCCAGCATTTT CASSIGRRNQPQHF
TRBJ1-2 NA NA TRBV18 TGTGCCAGCTCACCATCAAACGGACAAGACTATGGCTACACCTTC CASSPSNGQDYGYTF
TRBJ2-3 few NA TRBV14 TGTGCCAGCAGCCAATCTGATACGCAGTATTTT CASSQSDTQYF
TRBJ2-2 NA TRBD1 TRBV29-1 TGCAGCGTTGAGGTGGGACAGGGGCCCGGGGAGCTGTTTTTT CSVEVGQGPGELFF
TRBJ2-6 few TRBD1 TRBV10-3 TGTGCCATCCACTCGGGACAGGGCTCTGGGGCCAACGTCCTGACTTTC CAIHSGQGSGANVLTF
TRBJ1-2 few TRBD1 TRBV19 TGTGCCAGTAACCAGGGGGCCCTTGGCTACACCTTC CASNQGALGYTF
TRBJ2-2 NA NA TRBV18 TGTGCCAGCTCACTTAGGGGCGGTCTCACCGGGGAGCTGTTTTTT CASSLRGGLTGELFF
TRBJ1-2 many NA TRBV28 TGTGCCAGCAGTTTAGCAGCTAACTATGGCTACACCTTC CASSLAANYGYTF
TRBJ2-7 NA TRBD2 TRBV15 TGTGCCACCAGCAGAGAGCCTAGCGGGAGATCCACCTACGAGCAGTACTTC CATSREPSGRSTYEQYF
TRBJ2-1 NA TRBD2 TRBV28 TGTGCCAGCACGCAAGGGCGGGAGTTCAACAATGAGCAGTTCTTC CASTQGREFNNEQFF
TRBJ1-2 NA NA TRBV28 TGTGCCAGCAGTTTCGCAGGGGACGACTATGGCTACACCTTC CASSFAGDDYGYTF
TRBJ1-5 NA TRBD1 TRBV30 TGTGCCTGGAGTACAAACCGGGACAGGAGCAATCAGCCCCAGCATTTT CAWSTNRDRSNQPQHF
TRBJ2-2 few NA TRBV5-1 TGCGCCAGCAGCCTACCACGTCTCACGGGCCCCGGGGAGCTGTTTTTT CASSLPRLTGPGELFF
TRBJ2-2 NA NA TRBV7-3 TGTGCCAGCAGCCTAAGGTCCCAGGGGGGAACTACCGGGGAGCTGTTTTTT CASSLRSQGGTTGELFF
TRBJ1-2 NA NA TRBV7-3 TGTGCCAGCAGCTCCAGGCTAAACTATGGCTACACCTTC CASSSRLNYGYTF
TRBJ2-3 once TRBD2 TRBV19 TGTGCCAGTCGACTATCGGGACTAGCGGGAGGAGGCACAGATACGCAGTATTTT CASRLSGLAGGGTDTQYF
TRBJ1-2 few NA TRBV6-5 TGTGCCAGCAGTTCCACGAAGACGGATGGCTACACCTTC CASSSTKTDGYTF
TRBJ2-5 few NA TRBV11-2 TGTGCCAGCAGCTTAGTCGGCCAGGGACTCCAAGAGACCCAGTACTTC CASSLVGQGLQETQYF
TRBJ1-2 few NA TRBV9 TGTGCCAGCAGCGTAGGAACACAGGGAGATGGCTACACCTTC CASSVGTQGDGYTF
TRBJ1-5 NA TRBD1 TRBV7-2 TGTGCCAGCTCCGGACAGGGGGATCAGCCCCAGCATTTT CASSGQGDQPQHF
TRBJ1-2 few NA TRBV28 TGTGCCAGCAGTGGGTGGGCTGAAGGACACGGTGGCTACACCTTC CASSGWAEGHGGYTF
TRBJ1-4 NA TRBD1 TRBV27 TGTGCCAGCAGACAGACAGGGGGAGGTGAAAAACTGTTTTTT CASRQTGGGEKLFF
TRBJ2-3 NA NA TRBV29-1 TGCAGCGTTGAGGGCGGCGCCAGTAGCACAGATACGCAGTATTTT CSVEGGASSTDTQYF
TRBJ1-2 once TRBD1 TRBV11-2 TGTGCCAGCAGCTCTCTTCGCCCGGGCAGGGGGGACTATGGCTACACCTTC CASSSLRPGRGDYGYTF
TRBJ2-3 NA NA TRBV27 TGTGCCAGCAGTTTGGAGGGTTTGGAAGATACGCAGTATTTT CASSLEGLEDTQYF
TRBJ2-7 NA NA TRBV11-3 TGTGCCAGCAGCTTAGCCGACGGCACCTACGAGCAGTACTTC CASSLADGTYEQYF
TRBJ2-7 NA NA TRBV9 TGTGCCAGCAGCGTAGGGCTTACGGGAGTCGGTTACGAGCAGTACTTC CASSVGLTGVGYEQYF
TRBJ2-7 NA TRBD2 TRBV29-1 TGCAGCGTCGGGGTAGCGGGGTACGAGCAGTACTTC CSVGVAGYEQYF
TRBJ2-5 NA NA TRBV20-1 TGCAGTGCTAGTTTAGGAGAGACCCAGTACTTC CSASLGETQYF
TRBJ1-4 few NA TRBV7-2 TGTGCCAGCAGCTTCGGAGGGTTTAATGAAAAACTGTTTTTT CASSFGGFNEKLFF
TRBJ2-7 NA NA TRBV19 TGTGCCAGTACCTCATCACTCTTCCCCTACGAGCAGTACTTC CASTSSLFPYEQYF
TRBJ2-7 NA NA TRBV6-6 TGTGCCAGCAGTTACGGGGGGATCGAGCAGTACTTC CASSYGGIEQYF
TRBJ1-2 once NA TRBV7-2 TGTGCCAGCAGCTCCAGGGTGGCCGGTGAGGGTGGCTACACCTTC CASSSRVAGEGGYTF
TRBJ2-7 NA TRBD1 TRBV28 TGTGCCAGCAGGACCGCCGGGACAGGGTCTTACGAGCAGTACTTC CASRTAGTGSYEQYF
TRBJ2-7 NA TRBD1 TRBV29-1 TGCAGCGTATGGGGTAAGACAGGGAGTCGGGACGAGCAGTACTTC CSVWGKTGSRDEQYF
TRBJ2-7 once NA TRBV15 TGTGCCACCAGCTTACGCAGGGAAGGAGGCTACGAGCAGTACTTC CATSLRREGGYEQYF
TRBJ1-2 NA NA TRBV25-1 TGTGCCAGCAGTGAATCTGGCTATAGCTATGGCTACACCTTC CASSESGYSYGYTF
TRBJ2-2 NA TRBD2 TRBV19 TGTGCCAGTAGTACTTATAGCGGGACACTACTTGGTCACGGGGAGCTGTTTTTT CASSTYSGTLLGHGELFF
TRBJ2-2 NA NA TRBV18 TGTGCCAGCTCACCACGAGGAGGGCCGGACGGGGAGCTGTTTTTT CASSPRGGPDGELFF
TRBJ2-5 NA NA TRBV6-5 TGTGCCAGCAGTTTAGGGGCGATACAAGAGACCCAGTACTTC CASSLGAIQETQYF